The 5 T cell receptor beta chains reported below all come from one sample, sequenced in a study of T cell responses to AZD1222 COVID-19 vaccine. TCRdb keeps only in-frame clones here, not all; method: immunoSEQ multiplex PCR. The sample carries 120,000 or so clones, around 90% recorded once. This material consisted of peripheral blood, taken on day 0 of AZD1222 vaccination. These receptor sequences come from an adult in good health.

This chain joins TRBV5-1 and TRBJ2-7; 11 bases match TRBD1. Germline V gene data show CDR1 as SGHRS and CDR2 as YFSETQ. The CDR3 sequence is 14 residues long. V gave up 4 bases and J gave up 6 bases; unmatched junction bases: 6. The CDR3 DNA is TGCGCCAGCAGCATCGGGACAGGGGGTGGCGAGCAGTACTTC. This sequence encodes CASSIGTGGGEQYF. Full variable domain (remainder filled in from reference TRBV5-1 and TRBJ2-7): KAGVTQTPRYLIKTRGQQVTLSCSPISGHRSVSWYQQTPGQGLQFLFEYFSETQRNKGNFPGRFSGRQFSNSRSEMNVSTLELGDSALYLCASSIGTGGGEQYFGPGTRLTVT.

V and J are TRBV7-8 and TRBJ1-1, with D hard to call. CDR3 length equals 13 residues. The V gene's germline CDR1 is SGHVS and CDR2 FQNEAQ. V dropped 0 bases and J dropped 3 bases, with 5 bases sitting between them. The CDR3 region has the DNA TGTGCCAGCAGCTTAGCCGAATACACTGAAGCTTTCTTT. Translating gives CASSLAEYTEAFF. Full variable domain (remainder filled in from reference TRBV7-8 and TRBJ1-1): GAGVSQSPRYKVAKRGQDVALRCDPISGHVSLFWYQQALGQGPEFLTYFQNEAQLDKSGLPSDRFFAERPEGSVSTLKIQRTQQEDSAVYLCASSLAEYTEAFFGQGTRLTVV.

This clone has just one count. This chain connects TRBV2 to TRBJ1-5; possibly TRBD1 for D (6 bases). Between the trimmed V and J ends, which lost 8 bases and 6 bases, there was a span of 11 bases. Germline lookup yields CDR1 SNHLY and CDR2 FYNNEI. The CDR3 runs to 12 residues. CDR3 amino acids: CASYRVGQPQHF. The CDR3, as DNA: TGTGCCAGCTACAGGGTCGGTCAGCCCCAGCATTTT.

The CDR3 DNA reads as TGTGCCAGCAGCGTAGGACAGGATCTCTCCTACGAGCAGTACTTC. It yields the protein CASSVGQDLSYEQYF. The chain carries TRBV9 and TRBJ2-7, with TRBD1 as a possible D gene (6 bases). Trimming pared 0 bases from V and 0 bases from J, leaving 10 bases between. The CDR3 sequence is 15 residues long. Germline CDR1 is SGDLS and CDR2 is YYNGEE.

The DNA of the CDR3 is TGTGCCAGCAGCCTAATGACAGGGGGCGAGCAGTACTTC. Translated: CASSLMTGGEQYF. The chain joins TRBV5-8 to TRBJ2-7, with 9 bases that match TRBD1. The CDR3 is 13 amino acids. In germline, CDR1 is SGHTS, CDR2 YDEGEE. V was clipped by 4 bases and J by 6 bases; unmatched bases: 5.